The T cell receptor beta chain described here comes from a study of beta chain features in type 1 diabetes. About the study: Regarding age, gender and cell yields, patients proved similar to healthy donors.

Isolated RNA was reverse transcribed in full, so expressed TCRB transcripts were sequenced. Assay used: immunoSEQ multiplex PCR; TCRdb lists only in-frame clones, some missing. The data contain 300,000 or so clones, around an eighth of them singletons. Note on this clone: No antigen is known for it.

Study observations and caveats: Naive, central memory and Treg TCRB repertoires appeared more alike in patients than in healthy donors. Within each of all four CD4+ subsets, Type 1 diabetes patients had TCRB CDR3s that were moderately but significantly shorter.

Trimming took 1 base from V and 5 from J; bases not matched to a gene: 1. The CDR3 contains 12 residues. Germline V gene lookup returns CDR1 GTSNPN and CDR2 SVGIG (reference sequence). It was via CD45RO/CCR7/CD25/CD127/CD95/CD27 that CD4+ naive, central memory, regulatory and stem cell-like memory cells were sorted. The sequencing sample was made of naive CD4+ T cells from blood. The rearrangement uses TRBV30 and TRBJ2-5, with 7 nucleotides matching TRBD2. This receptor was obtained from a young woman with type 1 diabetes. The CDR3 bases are TGTGCCTGGAGTGCTAGCGGCGAGACCCAGTACTTC. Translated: CAWSASGETQYF.